Here is one TCR beta chain with its context. What antigen it recognizes has not been identified. Per-base quality was not reported, and no clone a single base away is much larger than it. Libraries were built with the immunoSEQ multiplex PCR assay. For the multiplex PCR, a mixture combining 60 forward primers for TCR Vbeta segments and 13 reverse primers for TCR Jbeta segments was used. The CDR3 region of rearranged TCR beta genes was amplified from genomic DNA by a multiplex PCR assay. Amplified TCR beta libraries were sequenced as 87-base-pair reads on the Illumina HiSeq System. The source study handled its data this way. A later analysis tallied 75 million to 85 million unique TCR beta chains across the 666 repertoires, and some 12 million of those chains were shared by two or more donors. Raw reads were error-corrected and collapsed into unique sequences by a nearest-neighbor algorithm in which closely related sequences were merged to remove PCR and sequencing errors. To assign V, D and J gene segments, CDR3 sequences were aligned to IMGT reference sequences. Each retained sequence needed at least a six-nucleotide match to both a V gene segment and a J gene segment. A rearrangement counted as productive if the CDR3 had no stop codons and remained in frame with V and J, and every other rearrangement counted as non-productive. CDR3 was defined by IMGT convention, running from the second conserved V-encoded cysteine to the conserved J-encoded phenylalanine. The earlier analysis of more than 450 of the donors excluded sequences that lacked an unambiguous match to a single V gene segment. In an earlier analysis of some 590 of the donors, a V segment was called functional when productive rearrangements were above 56.7%, and segregating when the standard deviation between donors exceeded 5%. To diagnose cytomegalovirus status from the catalog of TCR beta chain sequences, a statistical classification framework was built. V and J gene assignment, in a later analysis, came from comparing TCR nucleotide sequences with IMGT/GENE-DB human TR gene sequences. In a later analysis, CDR3 sequences and most-parsimonious VDJ recombination scenarios were assigned using the TCRdist pipeline. In a later analysis, each TCR beta chain was defined by its CDR3 amino acid sequence together with its V-gene family, and reads lacking a unique V-gene family were excluded. In a later analysis, approximately 590 highly shared, low-generation-probability nucleotide sequences were removed to address suspected cross-contamination and a sequencing artifact. A later analysis calculated a clonal expansion index for each public chain from normalized within-repertoire ranks of inferred template counts. In a later analysis, generation probabilities were computed with a VDJ recombination model fitted to out-of-frame rearrangements, and the resulting probabilities were checked against IGoR. In a later analysis, TCR-TCR, TCR-HLA and TCR-CMV co-occurrence was scored with hypergeometric tests, and a repertoire-size bias correction was applied to TCR pairs. A later analysis estimated false discovery rates by permuting HLA or CMV assignments 20 times. In a later analysis, co-occurring TCRs were grouped using DBSCAN, and TCRdist sequence similarity was added for clustering within HLA-allele-positive subsets. Co-occurrence clustering excluded repertoires with fewer than 30,000 or more than 120,000 public chains, plus five with anomalous nucleotide sharing. Here the immuneACCESS table is served through TCRdb, limited to in-frame sequences with V and J called. Missing clones are a known gap in these copies; in checked studies unresolved V genes cover under half, and the rest lacks a known reason. The V and J calls and clone size are taken from that table; D and trimming were inferred from the DNA. Across this sample there are more than 95,000 clones, with 81% seen only once. The top ten clones comprise 3% to 5% of the sample.

The V and J ends are trimmed by 4 bases and 9 bases, leaving 16 bases between them. CDR1 and CDR2 (MNHEY, SMNVEV) derive from the germline V gene (reference sequence). The CDR3, cysteine through phenylalanine, is 14 amino acids long. The sequence is cut down to CDR3 DNA, 42 bases in frame from base 1. The cohort comprised 550 to 700 healthy bone marrow donors. At the time of sampling, every cohort member was nominally healthy, though immune exposures that went unrecorded were likely present. The donor was CMV seronegative and belonged to the group of 352 seronegative cohort members. Each donor provided a peripheral blood sample, and peripheral blood mononuclear cells were used for TCR beta sequencing. The Qiagen DNeasy Blood Extraction Kit was used to extract genomic DNA from the blood cell samples. The sample originates from a study of cytomegalovirus exposure and HLA in healthy donors (dated by TCRdb to about 2017). Concerning the study at large: In an earlier analysis of 587 of the donors, 250 to 350 Gb of sequence data and roughly 100 million unique TCR beta sequences from about 180 million T cells were reported. The number of typed donors differed by locus: roughly 629-640 for A, B, C, DRB1 and DQB1; some 500 for DQA1; approximately 600 for DPA1; and around 450 for DPB1. The study combined high-throughput TCR immunosequencing, statistical association of individual TCRs with disease status, and machine learning to predict cytomegalovirus infection status. Four or five DR-DQ haplotypes were handled as single units for association and clustering because linkage in the cohort was strong. The later analysis used no new phenotypic data to find candidate immune exposures, relying instead on TCR beta sequences and their occurrence across donors. In a later genetic analysis, genome-wide SNP genotypes for about 65% of the 666 donors were used, and that subset was treated as a discovery cohort. A later analysis re-examined previously published TCR beta repertoires from several hundred donors and added high-resolution HLA genotyping to investigate patterns of TCR occurrence. An early release covering roughly 640 HLA-typed donors comprised approximately 290 gigabases of sequencing data and roughly 85 million unique TCR sequences. HLA typing included class I and class II loci at four-digit resolution. The study profiled the T cell repertoires of some 610 subjects by immunosequencing and related them to cytomegalovirus serostatus. Of the roughly 400 genotyped donors, 65% to 90% fell in the genetic ancestry cluster associated with self-reported Caucasian donors. Among some 410 genotyped donors of the cohort, an average of 235,054 unique TCR beta nucleotide sequences were sequenced per donor, around a sixth of them non-productive. Donor age, sex, ethnicity and CMV serostatus were compiled together with the repertoire data. The aim of the study was to test whether cataloging public T cell receptors could identify signatures of past pathogen exposure. Besides the first cohort of roughly 660 subjects, a separate validation cohort made up of 120 different subjects was used. In an earlier analysis of 587 of the donors, high-throughput TCR beta sequencing was used to judge whether each TCR beta V gene segment behaved as functional or pseudogenic. All discovery cohort repertoires had been generated using a single sequencing platform.

Here is what the overall study found, with its caveats: Most TCR sequences were seen in very few donors, while some public TCRs were found in many individuals. An earlier analysis of 587 of the donors showed that most TCR beta V segments appeared in productive rearrangements either about 90% or about 30% of the time, which broadly matched IMGT annotations. The classifier was reported to diagnose cytomegalovirus status with high specificity and sensitivity in both the original and validation cohorts. Because counts were too low, seventeen rarely observed V segments, including chromosome 9 orphons, were excluded from the earlier analysis of 587 of the donors. Compared with equally common non-associated chains, HLA-associated TCR beta chains in a later analysis were more clonally expanded and had lower generation probabilities. In vitro tests confirmed that three of the cytomegalovirus-associated TCR beta chains recognize cytomegalovirus antigens. V-gene and J-gene trimming of TCR beta chains was associated with a missense DCLRE1C variant in a later genetic analysis, and the association was replicated in an independent cohort. A later analysis found that TCR association rates varied across HLA loci, with DRB1 alleles showing the most associated TCRs and HLA-C alleles the fewest. When HLA alleles, especially DR and DQ, strongly co-occurred, attributing TCR associations to individual alleles was difficult. The sequencing pipeline was judged likely to have produced a cluster of highly shared sequence variants as a technical artifact. Some IMGT-functional V segments, including TRBV6-2 and TRBV6-3, could not be distinguished by the 87-base-pair reads and were therefore excluded. According to a later analysis, parvovirus B19, influenza, CMV and Epstein-Barr virus appeared linked to several top co-occurrence clusters. Because HLA typing was unavailable for some donors at each locus, only the typed subset was used in association tests. A further reported finding was that TCR beta sequences accurately predicted the HLA-A and HLA-B alleles for most subjects in the first cohort. According to a later genetic analysis, donors in an Asian-associated ancestry cluster had fewer N-insertions in productive TCRs than the approximately 670-donor mean. For the cohort, immune exposure information was limited to CMV serostatus. At a false discovery rate of 0.05, a later analysis linked around 17,000 TCR beta sequences to specific HLA alleles. According to a later analysis, most CMV-associated TCR beta chains appeared to be HLA-restricted, and the HLA associations seemed to be driven largely by CMV exposure. The authors suggested that the approach could potentially be extended to other disease states and immunological phenotypes. The cohort was sequenced for TCR beta chains only, and without alpha or paired-chain data the features that could be detected were limited. Sequencing depth was assumed to be roughly uniform across donors in the presence/absence analyses, though that assumption may not hold. The study gave a list of 150 to 200 TCR beta chains associated with cytomegalovirus. Linkage disequilibrium might explain the correlated functional status among segregating V segments, but an unknown experimental factor could not be ruled out.

The V and J genes are TRBV27 and TRBJ2-1; the D gene is perhaps TRBD2, on 5 matching bases. Specimen: PBMCs. The TCR sequence derives from a woman in her twenties or thirties in good health and CMV-seronegative. The sequence in DNA is TGTGCCAGCAGTTCCCGTGACTACAACCCTGAGCAGTTCTTC. This is translated as CASSSRDYNPEQFF.